This T cell receptor beta chain came from a study of CD8 T cells in Susac syndrome. V was clipped by 3 bases and J by 6 bases, with 18 bases between them. The germline gives CDR1 SGHRS, CDR2 YFSETQ. The length of the CDR3 is 15 residues. After extraction with the RNeasy kit, about 0.45 to 1 ug of the RNA was reverse transcribed using random hexamers. By means of immunoSEQ multiplex PCR, TCR beta CDR3 spanning 54 Vbeta and 13 Jbeta underwent amplification. MiXCR, applied by TCRdb to the immunoSEQ multiplex PCR reads, yields one record per CDR3 protein. The table shows fewer than 150,000 distinct CDR3 sequences, with roughly 93% occurring only once.

This TCR derives from a human donor with multiple sclerosis. This chain connects TRBV5-1 to TRBJ1-2; D gene ambiguous. Sequenced material: CD4+ T cells from PBMCs. The CDR3 nucleotides are TGCGCCAGCAGCTCTGGGTCGGAGTATAGCCATGGCTACACCTTC. Protein product: CASSSGSEYSHGYTF.